One sample yielded the 31 T cell receptor beta chains listed below, sequenced in a study of shared clonotypes between healthy human individuals. Assay: immunoSEQ multiplex PCR; the TCRdb copy retains only in-frame clones and omits some. There are 2 million to 2.5 million clones in the sample; 85% to 95% occur only once, and under 0.45% lies in the top ten. The sample comprised naive CD4+ T cells from PBMCs. Regarding subset: CD45RA+ positively selected. Source of these receptors: a man aged 18 to 29 in good health. Some clones in this sample may be carry-over from other donors' samples.

V usage is TRBV11-3 and J usage is TRBJ2-1; TRBD2 agrees at 7 bases. The trim removed 6 bases at V and 3 bases at J, leaving 14 bases unmatched. CDR1 and CDR2 (germline): SGHNT, YENEEA. The CDR3 is made up of 17 amino acids. CDR3: CASSPTPAGRYYNEQFF. CDR3 sequence (DNA): TGTGCCAGCAGTCCCACCCCCGCCGGGAGGTACTACAATGAGCAGTTCTTC.

Notes on this clone: Distinct nucleotide sequences in the sample also encode this CDR3. This rearrangement joins TRBV6-5 to TRBJ1-4; 9 nucleotides match TRBD1. The J segment lost 5 bases and the V segment lost 0 bases, leaving 1 base of the junction unmatched. Germline V gene data show CDR1 as MNHEY and CDR2 as SVGAGI. The CDR3 runs to 15 residues. As DNA, the CDR3 is TGTGCCAGCAGTTACTCAGGGACAGGGAATGAAAAACTGTTTTTT. Amino acid sequence: CASSYSGTGNEKLFF.

The CDR3 DNA reads TGTGCCAGCAGCTTTTTCGCGACAGCGGGGGAAAAACTGTTTTTT. Its translation is CASSFFATAGEKLFF. J is TRBJ1-4 and V is TRBV5-6; possible D gene TRBD1, 5 bases. The CDR3 consists of 15 residues. Per the germline V gene, CDR1 is SGHDT and CDR2 is YYEEEE. Between the trimmed V and J ends, which lost 2 bases and 8 bases, there was a span of 16 bases.

The chain uses TRBV15 and TRBJ2-7; TRBD1 might be the D (6 bases). V was cut by 1 base and J by 2 bases, with 15 bases left in between. The CDR3 runs 16 residues. Germline V gives CDR1 LNHNV, CDR2 YYDKDF (reference sequence). CDR3 sequence reads: CATSRVSGDITYEQYF. The CDR3 coding sequence is TGTGCCACCAGCAGAGTTTCAGGGGACATTACCTACGAGCAGTACTTC.

The chain couples TRBV18 to TRBJ2-3, with 8 bases matching TRBD2. The CDR3 consists of 16 residues. CDR1 and CDR2 (germline): KGHSH, LQKENI. Trimming removed 3 bases from V and 5 bases from J; junction bases left unmatched: 10. The CDR3 sequence is CASSPPSGSGRDTQYF. The DNA for the CDR3 is TGTGCCAGCTCACCTCCTAGTGGGAGCGGGAGAGATACGCAGTATTTT.

This clone was recorded only once. DNA for the CDR3: TGTGCCAGCAGCCAAACAGGGGGCTCCTACGAGCAGTACTTC. The encoded protein is CASSQTGGSYEQYF. The chain joins TRBV4-2 to TRBJ2-7; 8 positions agree with TRBD1. The germline gives CDR1 LGHNA, CDR2 YNFKEQ. The CDR3 contains 14 residues. After removal of 2 bases from V and 0 bases from J, the junction contained 0 bases not matched to a gene.

This chain links TRBV2 with TRBJ1-2, with TRBD1 matching 7 bases. This CDR3 is built from 13 residues. Germline assignment: CDR1 SNHLY and CDR2 FYNNEI. V dropped 6 bases and J dropped 4; count of bases not matched to a gene: 5. CDR3 nucleotide sequence: TGTGCCAGCAGAGCGGGACAGCCCTATGGCTACACCTTC. This gives the protein CASRAGQPYGYTF.

The chain employs TRBV6-5 and TRBJ2-1; 7 nucleotides agree with TRBD2. Germline V gene lookup returns CDR1 MNHEY and CDR2 SVGAGI. This CDR3 has 14 residues. V was pared by 5 bases and J by 10 bases, with 11 bases of the junction left unmatched. The CDR3 DNA sequence: TGTGCCAGCAGTAGGGGCGGGAGTCAAGAGGAGCAGTTCTTC. This codes for CASSRGGSQEEQFF.

The CDR3 protein is CASSSQPRTYEQYF. The CDR3 coding sequence is TGTGCCAGCAGCTCCCAGCCGCGCACCTACGAGCAGTACTTC. The rearrangement uses TRBV11-2 and TRBJ2-7; no definite D call. The CDR3 has 14 amino acids. With 4 bases removed from V and 2 bases from J, the gap between germline ends came to 12 bases. Per germline, CDR1 SGHAT and CDR2 FQNNGV.

In DNA form, the CDR3 reads TGTGCCAGCAGCGACCTACTAGCGGGGTCCTACGAGCAGTACTTC. Its translation is CASSDLLAGSYEQYF. The V gene is TRBV9, the J gene TRBJ2-7, with 10 bases that match TRBD2. Germline values: CDR1 SGDLS, CDR2 YYNGEE. V was clipped by 3 bases and J by 1 base; unmatched bases: 4. The length of the CDR3 is 15 residues.

The chain links TRBV6-1 to TRBJ2-3; weak D call: TRBD2 (6 bases). V lost 6 bases to trimming and J lost 2 bases, with 12 bases between them. Germline loops: CDR1 MNHNS, CDR2 SASEGT. The CDR3 is made up of 14 amino acids. Here the CDR3 reads CASRAGTHTDTQYF. CDR3 bases: TGTGCCAGCAGGGCGGGGACCCACACAGATACGCAGTATTTT.

The chain uses TRBV5-6 and TRBJ2-3; tentatively, D is TRBD1 or TRBD2 (7 bases each). The CDR3 loop spans 16 amino acids. CDR1 and CDR2 (germline): SGHDT, YYEEEE. Trimming took off 4 bases at V and 1 base at J, with 16 bases between the two ends. The CDR3 region is CASSPSPGGGTDTQYF. The DNA for the CDR3 is TGTGCCAGCAGCCCTTCCCCAGGGGGGGGCACAGATACGCAGTATTTT.

The gene calls are TRBV19 and TRBJ1-5; D might be TRBD1 (5 bases). Germline V gene data show CDR1 as LNHDA and CDR2 as SQIVND (reference sequence). V lost 1 base to trimming and J lost 0 bases, with 16 bases between them. The CDR3 is 18 residues long. CDR3 DNA sequence: TGTGCCAGTAGTATAGTCACAGGCTGGGGGTATAGCAATCAGCCCCAGCATTTT. Translating gives CASSIVTGWGYSNQPQHF. The full variable domain, rest sourced from reference TRBV19 and TRBJ1-5, is DGGITQSPKYLFRKEGQNVTLSCEQNLNHDAMYWYRQDPGQGLRLIYYSQIVNDFQKGDIAEGYSVSREKKESFPLTVTSAQKNPTAFYLCASSIVTGWGYSNQPQHFGDGTRLSIL.

The rearrangement uses TRBV29-1 and TRBJ2-2; the D gene is possibly TRBD1 (5 bases). This CDR3 contains 13 residues. The V gene lost 2 bases and the J gene lost 4 bases, with 8 bases spanning the gap. The V gene's germline CDR1 is SQVTM and CDR2 ANQGSEA. DNA for the CDR3: TGCAGCGTTGAACAGGGTGGCACCGGGGAGCTGTTTTTT. This translates into CSVEQGGTGELFF.

V is TRBV5-1 and J is TRBJ1-1; 8 nucleotides agree with TRBD1. The CDR3 is 15 amino acids. V shed 4 bases, J shed 6 bases, and the junction held 11 bases outside the gene matches. Germline-derived CDR1 and CDR2 are SGHRS and YFSETQ. The CDR3 bases are TGCGCCAGCAGCACGACCAGGGGGCGCACGTCTGAAGCTTTCTTT. It is translated as CASSTTRGRTSEAFF.

The chain joins TRBV10-1 to TRBJ2-1, with TRBD2 matching over 14 bases. This CDR3 has 18 residues. The germline V gene encodes CDR1 WNHNN and CDR2 SYGVQD (reference sequence). V was pared by 4 bases and J by 0 bases, with 5 bases of the junction left unmatched. As DNA, the CDR3 is TGCGCCAGCAGTGGGACTAGCGGGAGGCCGAGCTCCTACAATGAGCAGTTCTTC. Translated: CASSGTSGRPSSYNEQFF.

The CDR3 here is CASIFSGRGTGELFF. CDR3 bases: TGTGCCAGCATTTTTAGCGGGAGAGGGACCGGGGAGCTGTTTTTT. This chain joins TRBV5-6 and TRBJ2-2; 9 nucleotides line up with TRBD2. Trimming took 6 bases from V and 5 from J; bases not matched to a gene: 8. Germline V lookup: CDR1 SGHDT, CDR2 YYEEEE. The CDR3 totals 15 residues.

V gene TRBV7-9 combines with J gene TRBJ2-1; 8 bases are shared with TRBD2. With 5 bases clipped from V and 10 bases from J, the junction kept 10 bases outside the gene matches. This CDR3 is built from 14 residues. Per the germline V gene, CDR1 is SEHNR and CDR2 is FQNEAQ (reference sequence). As DNA, the CDR3 is TGTGCCAGCAGCAAGGGACTAGAGTTAGGGGAGCAGTTCTTC. Translating gives CASSKGLELGEQFF. Full variable domain (missing parts from reference TRBV7-9 and TRBJ2-1): DTGVSQNPRHKITKRGQNVTFRCDPISEHNRLYWYRQTLGQGPEFLTYFQNEAQLEKSRLLSDRFSAERPKGSFSTLEIQRTEQGDSAMYLCASSKGLELGEQFFGPGTRLTVL.

This clone was counted a single time. This rearrangement joins TRBV6-5 to TRBJ1-2; 7 bases match TRBD1. After removal of 5 bases from V and 7 bases from J, the junction contained 7 bases not matched to a gene. The V gene's germline CDR1 is MNHEY and CDR2 SVGAGI. This CDR3 spans 13 amino acids. This CDR3 reads CASSMARQGGYTF. DNA for the CDR3: TGTGCCAGCAGTATGGCCCGACAGGGTGGCTACACCTTC.

The chain recombines TRBV9 with TRBJ1-4; 9 bases align to TRBD1. Trimming removed 4 bases from V and 4 bases from J; junction bases left unmatched: 14. This CDR3 has 18 residues. From germline, CDR1 is SGDLS and CDR2 YYNGEE. The chain's CDR3 is CASSPRGTGYSDNEKLFF. Written as DNA, the CDR3 is TGTGCCAGCAGCCCCCGTGGGACAGGGTACTCGGATAATGAAAAACTGTTTTTT. Full variable domain (missing parts from reference TRBV9 and TRBJ1-4): DSGVTQTPKHLITATGQRVTLRCSPRSGDLSVYWYQQSLDQGLQFLIQYYNGEERAKGNILERFSAQQFPDLHSELNLSSLELGDSALYFCASSPRGTGYSDNEKLFFGSGTQLSVL.

The genes are TRBV2 and TRBJ1-5; no firm D call. CDR1 is SNHLY, CDR2 FYNNEI, per germline. The CDR3 spans 12 residues. Trimming pared 3 bases from V and 5 bases from J, leaving 5 bases between. The CDR3, as DNA: TGTGCCAGCAGTGAGCGAGATCAGCCCCAGCATTTT. Protein sequence: CASSERDQPQHF.

This chain connects TRBV7-2 to TRBJ2-7; D is perhaps TRBD2 (5 bases). The length of the CDR3 is 15 residues. Deletions cut 5 bases from V and 3 bases from J, with 17 bases between. Germline-derived CDR1 and CDR2 are SGHTA and FQGNSA. CDR3 residues: CASSLRLGNVYEQYF. In DNA, the CDR3 is TGTGCCAGCAGCCTTAGGCTCGGGAATGTCTACGAGCAGTACTTC. Complete variable domain (other parts from reference TRBV7-2 and TRBJ2-7): GAGVSQSPSNKVTEKGKDVELRCDPISGHTALYWYRQSLGQGLEFLIYFQGNSAPDKSGLPSDRFSAERTGGSVSTLTIQRTQQEDSAVYLCASSLRLGNVYEQYFGPGTRLTVT.

In its sample, this clone was seen once. The rearrangement uses TRBV18 and TRBJ2-7, with unresolved D. This CDR3 comprises 13 residues. The germline CDR1 and CDR2 sequences are KGHSH and LQKENI. Trimming removed 0 bases at V and 5 bases at J, with 8 bases between. Written as DNA, the CDR3 is TGTGCCAGCTCACCACCGGGTGTGCACGAGCAGTACTTC. As protein: CASSPPGVHEQYF.

The chain recombines TRBV4-1 with TRBJ2-1; unclear D gene. Trimming cost V 2 bases and J 7 bases, with 12 bases left between them. The CDR3 loop spans 14 amino acids. Germline V gene sequence: CDR1 MGHRA, CDR2 YSYEKL. The CDR3 DNA follows: TGCGCCAGCAGCCAAACGACTCACGGGAATGAGCAGTTCTTC. Protein sequence: CASSQTTHGNEQFF.

About this clone itself: Other DNA sequences in this specimen translate into the identical CDR3. This chain joins TRBV19 and TRBJ2-7; possible D gene TRBD1, 6 bases. The CDR3 spans 12 residues. V shed 6 bases and J shed 3 bases, with 9 bases lying between them. Per germline, CDR1 LNHDA and CDR2 SQIVND (reference sequence). This chain's CDR3 is CASSIQGYEQYF. CDR3 in DNA: TGTGCCAGTAGCATACAGGGCTACGAGCAGTACTTC.

The chain combines TRBV25-1 with TRBJ2-7; weak D call: TRBD2 (5 bases). The CDR3 is made up of 13 amino acids. V shed 7 bases and J shed 3 bases, with 13 bases lying between them. The germline V gene has CDR1 MGHDK and CDR2 SYGVNS. The CDR3 nucleotides read TGTGCCAGCAACTCATACGAGGGCTACGAGCAGTACTTC. Protein product: CASNSYEGYEQYF.

CDR3 region: CAIREGGPTNEKLFF. In DNA, the CDR3 is TGTGCCATCAGGGAGGGGGGGCCTACTAATGAAAAACTGTTTTTT. The rearrangement uses TRBV10-3 and TRBJ1-4; maybe TRBD1 (6 bases). Germline lookup yields CDR1 ENHRY and CDR2 SYGVKD. This CDR3 contains 15 residues. V shed 6 bases and J shed 2 bases, with 13 bases lying between them.

This chain links TRBV5-1 with TRBJ2-7; 7 nucleotides align to TRBD1. Per germline, CDR1 SGHRS and CDR2 YFSETQ. The CDR3 has 16 residues. The V and J ends lost 5 bases and 3 bases, in that order; junction bases with no gene match: 14. CDR3 in DNA: TGCGCCAGCAGAGGGTCTTTGGTGACAGGGCTCTACGAGCAGTACTTC. Encoded protein: CASRGSLVTGLYEQYF.

The chain carries TRBV5-1 and TRBJ2-3; D may be TRBD1 (5 bases). Trimming removed 6 bases at V and 3 bases at J, with 17 bases between. Germline V gene lookup returns CDR1 SGHRS and CDR2 YFSETQ. This CDR3 spans 15 amino acids. CDR3 in DNA: TGCGCCAGCAAATCGAGTCAGGGATGGACAGATACGCAGTATTTT. Amino acid sequence: CASKSSQGWTDTQYF.

This CDR3 is CSAPGGGAQFF. The CDR3 DNA follows: TGCAGTGCCCCTGGGGGAGGCGCGCAGTTCTTC. This sequence joins TRBV20-1 and TRBJ2-1; possibly TRBD2 for D (6 bases). From germline, CDR1 is DFQATT and CDR2 SNEGSKA (reference sequence). The CDR3 covers 11 residues. The germline V and J ends were trimmed by 6 bases and 12 bases, with 15 bases remaining between them.

The gene calls are TRBV28 and TRBJ2-7, with D perhaps matching TRBD2 (5 bases). Looked up from germline, CDR1 is MDHEN and CDR2 is SYDVKM. The CDR3 has 13 amino acids. V lost 6 bases and J 2 bases, leaving 11 bases between the germline ends. The CDR3 DNA reads TGTGCCAGCAGGGCCGGGGTACCCTACGAGCAGTACTTC. This codes for CASRAGVPYEQYF.